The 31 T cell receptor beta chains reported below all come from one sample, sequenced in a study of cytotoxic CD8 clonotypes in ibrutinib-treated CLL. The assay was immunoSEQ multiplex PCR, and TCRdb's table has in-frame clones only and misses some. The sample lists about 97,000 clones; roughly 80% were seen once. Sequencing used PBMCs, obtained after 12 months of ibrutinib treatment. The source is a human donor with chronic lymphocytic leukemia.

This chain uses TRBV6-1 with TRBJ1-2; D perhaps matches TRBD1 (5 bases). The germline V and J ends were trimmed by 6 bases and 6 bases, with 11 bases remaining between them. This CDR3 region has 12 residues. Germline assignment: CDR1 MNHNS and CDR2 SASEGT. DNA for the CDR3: TGTGCCAGCAGCGTGCAGGGAAATGGCTACACCTTC. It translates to CASSVQGNGYTF.

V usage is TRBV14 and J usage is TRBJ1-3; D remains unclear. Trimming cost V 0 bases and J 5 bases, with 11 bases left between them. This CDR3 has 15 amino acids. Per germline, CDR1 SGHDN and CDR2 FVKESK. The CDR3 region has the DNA TGTGCCAGCAGCCAAGATTGGCGACCAAGAAACACCATATATTTT. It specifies CASSQDWRPRNTIYF.

The CDR3 DNA reads as TGTGCCAGCACCTCCGGGACTTCGCTCGAGACCCAGTACTTC. Translated, it gives CASTSGTSLETQYF. V is TRBV6-5 and J is TRBJ2-5, with D perhaps matching TRBD2 (6 bases). The CDR3 length is 14 residues. With 7 bases removed from V and 5 bases from J, the gap between germline ends came to 17 bases. The germline gives CDR1 MNHEY, CDR2 SVGAGI.

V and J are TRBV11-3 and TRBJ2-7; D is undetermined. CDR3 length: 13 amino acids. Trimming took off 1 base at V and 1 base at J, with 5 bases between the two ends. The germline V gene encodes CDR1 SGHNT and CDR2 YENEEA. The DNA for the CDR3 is TGTGCCAGCAGCTTAGGGCCGTCCTACGAGCAGTACTTC. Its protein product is CASSLGPSYEQYF.

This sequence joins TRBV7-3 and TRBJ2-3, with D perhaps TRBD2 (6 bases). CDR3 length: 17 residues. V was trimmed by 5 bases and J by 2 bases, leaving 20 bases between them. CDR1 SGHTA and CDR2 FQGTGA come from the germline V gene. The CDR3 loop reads CASSPEGGRPDTDTQYF. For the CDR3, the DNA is TGTGCCAGCAGCCCCGAGGGTGGGAGGCCTGACACAGATACGCAGTATTTT. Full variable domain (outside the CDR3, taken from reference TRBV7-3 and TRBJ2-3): GAGVSQTPSNKVTEKGKYVELRCDPISGHTALYWYRQSLGQGPEFLIYFQGTGAADDSGLPNDRFFAVRPEGSVSTLKIQRTERGDSAVYLCASSPEGGRPDTDTQYFGPGTRLTVL.

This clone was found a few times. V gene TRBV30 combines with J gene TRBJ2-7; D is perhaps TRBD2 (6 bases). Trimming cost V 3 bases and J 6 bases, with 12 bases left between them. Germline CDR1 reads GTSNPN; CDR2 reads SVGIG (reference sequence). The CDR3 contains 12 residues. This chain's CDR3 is CAWRKVAAEQYF. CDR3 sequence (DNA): TGTGCCTGGAGGAAGGTAGCGGCCGAGCAGTACTTC.

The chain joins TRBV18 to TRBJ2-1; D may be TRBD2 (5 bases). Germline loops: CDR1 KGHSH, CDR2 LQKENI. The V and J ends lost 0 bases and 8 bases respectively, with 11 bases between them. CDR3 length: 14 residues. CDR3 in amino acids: CASSPPPWTHEQFF. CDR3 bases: TGTGCCAGCTCACCACCCCCGTGGACTCATGAGCAGTTCTTC.

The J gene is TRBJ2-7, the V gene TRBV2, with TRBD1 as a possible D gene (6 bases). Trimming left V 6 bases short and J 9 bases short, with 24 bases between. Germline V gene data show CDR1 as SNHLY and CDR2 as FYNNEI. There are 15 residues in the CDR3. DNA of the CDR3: TGTGCCAGCAGGAATGGACTCGACAGGCTCCAAGGGCAGTACTTC. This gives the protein CASRNGLDRLQGQYF.

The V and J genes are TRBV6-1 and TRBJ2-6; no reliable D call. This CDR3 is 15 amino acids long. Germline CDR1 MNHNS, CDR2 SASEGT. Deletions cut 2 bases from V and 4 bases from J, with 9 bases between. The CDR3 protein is CASSEMGSGANVLTF. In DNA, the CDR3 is TGTGCCAGCAGTGAAATGGGGTCCGGGGCCAACGTCCTGACTTTC.

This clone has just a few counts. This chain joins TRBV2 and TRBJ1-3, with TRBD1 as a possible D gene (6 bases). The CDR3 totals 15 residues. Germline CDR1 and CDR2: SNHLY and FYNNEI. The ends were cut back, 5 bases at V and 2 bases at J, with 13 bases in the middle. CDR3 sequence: CASSIRGRTGNTIYF. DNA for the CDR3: TGTGCCAGCAGTATCAGGGGACGCACTGGAAACACCATATATTTT.

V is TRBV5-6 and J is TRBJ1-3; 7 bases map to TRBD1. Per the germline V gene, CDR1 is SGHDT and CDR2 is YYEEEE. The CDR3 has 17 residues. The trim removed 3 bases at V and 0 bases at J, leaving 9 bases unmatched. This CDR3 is CASSSLTEGASGNTIYF. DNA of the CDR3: TGTGCCAGCAGCTCCCTAACCGAGGGGGCCTCTGGAAACACCATATATTTT.

The CDR3: CASSLQGAVTDTQYF. The CDR3 DNA sequence: TGCGCCAGCAGCCTTCAGGGGGCGGTTACGGATACGCAGTATTTT. This chain uses TRBV5-1 with TRBJ2-3, with 8 bases identical to TRBD1. In germline, CDR1 is SGHRS, CDR2 YFSETQ. The CDR3 loop spans 15 amino acids. Germline trimming cut 4 bases from V and 6 bases from J; bases unmatched to any gene: 10.

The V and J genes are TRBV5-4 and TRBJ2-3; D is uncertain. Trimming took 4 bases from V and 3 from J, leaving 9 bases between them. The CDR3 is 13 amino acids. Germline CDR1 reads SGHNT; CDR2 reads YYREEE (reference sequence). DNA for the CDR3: TGTGCCAGCAGCGCCCCTTCGACAGATACGCAGTATTTT. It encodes CASSAPSTDTQYF.

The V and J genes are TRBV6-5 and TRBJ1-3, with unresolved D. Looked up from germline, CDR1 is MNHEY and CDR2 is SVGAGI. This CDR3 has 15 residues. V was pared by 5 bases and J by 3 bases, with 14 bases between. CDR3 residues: CASSTGYTFGNTIYF. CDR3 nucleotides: TGTGCCAGCAGTACTGGTTACACCTTTGGAAACACCATATATTTT.

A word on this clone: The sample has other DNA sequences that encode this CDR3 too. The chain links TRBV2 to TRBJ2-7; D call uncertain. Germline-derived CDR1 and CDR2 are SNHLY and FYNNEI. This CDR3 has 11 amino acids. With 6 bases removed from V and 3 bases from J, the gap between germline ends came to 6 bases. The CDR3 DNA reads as TGTGCCAGCAGACTGAACTACGAGCAGTACTTC. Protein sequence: CASRLNYEQYF. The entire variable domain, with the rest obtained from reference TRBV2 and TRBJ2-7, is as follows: EPEVTQTPSHQVTQMGQEVILRCVPISNHLYFYWYRQILGQKVEFLVSFYNNEISEKSEIFDDQFSVERPDGSNFTLKIRSTKLEDSAMYFCASRLNYEQYFGPGTRLTVT.

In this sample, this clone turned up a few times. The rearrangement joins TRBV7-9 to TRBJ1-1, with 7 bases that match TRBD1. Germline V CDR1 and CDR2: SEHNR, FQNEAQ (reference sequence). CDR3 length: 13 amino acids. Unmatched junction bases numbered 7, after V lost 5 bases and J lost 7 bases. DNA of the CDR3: TGTGCCAGCAGCAACAGGGGTCATGGTGAAGCTTTCTTT. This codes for CASSNRGHGEAFF.

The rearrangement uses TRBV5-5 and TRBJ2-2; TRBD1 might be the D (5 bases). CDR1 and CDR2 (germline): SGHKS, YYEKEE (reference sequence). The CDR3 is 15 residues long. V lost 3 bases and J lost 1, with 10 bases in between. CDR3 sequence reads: CASSWGGLNTGELFF. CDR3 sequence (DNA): TGTGCCAGCAGCTGGGGCGGCTTGAACACCGGGGAGCTGTTTTTT. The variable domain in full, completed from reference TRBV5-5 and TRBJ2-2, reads DAGVTQSPTHLIKTRGQQVTLRCSPISGHKSVSWYQQVLGQGPQFIFQYYEKEERGRGNFPDRFSARQFPNYSSELNVNALLLGDSALYLCASSWGGLNTGELFFGEGSRLTVL.

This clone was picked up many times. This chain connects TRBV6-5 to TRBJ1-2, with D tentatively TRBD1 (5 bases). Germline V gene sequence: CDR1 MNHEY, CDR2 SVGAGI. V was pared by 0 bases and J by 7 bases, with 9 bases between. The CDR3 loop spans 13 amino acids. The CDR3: CASSYSTGGGYTF. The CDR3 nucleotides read TGTGCCAGCAGTTACTCCACCGGGGGTGGCTACACCTTC.

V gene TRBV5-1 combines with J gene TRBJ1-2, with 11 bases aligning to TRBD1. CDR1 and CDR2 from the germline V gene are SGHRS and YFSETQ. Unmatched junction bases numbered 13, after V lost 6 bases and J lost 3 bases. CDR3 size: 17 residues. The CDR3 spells CASKTMTGQGVDYGYTF. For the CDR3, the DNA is TGCGCCAGCAAAACTATGACGGGACAGGGGGTCGACTATGGCTACACCTTC.

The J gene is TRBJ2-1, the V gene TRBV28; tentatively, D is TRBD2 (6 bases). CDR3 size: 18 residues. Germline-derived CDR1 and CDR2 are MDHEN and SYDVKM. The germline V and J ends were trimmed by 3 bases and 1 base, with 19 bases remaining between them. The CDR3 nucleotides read TGTGCCAGCAGTTTCAGCCCCTATGCGGGGACTTCCTACAATGAGCAGTTCTTC. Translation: CASSFSPYAGTSYNEQFF.

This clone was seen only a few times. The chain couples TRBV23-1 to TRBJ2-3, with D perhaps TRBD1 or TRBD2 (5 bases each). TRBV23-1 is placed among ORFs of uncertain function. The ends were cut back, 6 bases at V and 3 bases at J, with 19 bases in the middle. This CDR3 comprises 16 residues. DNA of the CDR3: TGCGCCAGCAGGAATGATTGGGGGATAGAGACAGATACGCAGTATTTT. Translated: CASRNDWGIETDTQYF.

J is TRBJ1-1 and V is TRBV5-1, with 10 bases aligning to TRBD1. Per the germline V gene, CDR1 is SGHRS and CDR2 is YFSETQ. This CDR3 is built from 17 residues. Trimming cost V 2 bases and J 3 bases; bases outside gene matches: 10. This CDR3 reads CASSFTGTGASDTEAFF. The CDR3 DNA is TGCGCCAGCAGCTTCACCGGGACAGGGGCGTCGGACACTGAAGCTTTCTTT.

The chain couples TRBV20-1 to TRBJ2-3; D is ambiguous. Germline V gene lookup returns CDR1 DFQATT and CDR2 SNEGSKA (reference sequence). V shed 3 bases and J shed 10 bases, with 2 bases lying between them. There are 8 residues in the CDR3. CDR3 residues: CSASAQYF. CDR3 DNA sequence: TGCAGTGCTAGTGCGCAGTATTTT.

The CDR3 is CASSDPGPYGYTF. For the CDR3, the DNA is TGTGCCAGCAGTGACCCCGGACCTTATGGCTACACCTTC. The chain carries TRBV6-1 and TRBJ1-2, with unresolved D. Germline CDR1 reads MNHNS; CDR2 reads SASEGT. Trimming cost V 3 bases and J 5 bases, with 10 bases left between them. This CDR3 contains 13 residues.

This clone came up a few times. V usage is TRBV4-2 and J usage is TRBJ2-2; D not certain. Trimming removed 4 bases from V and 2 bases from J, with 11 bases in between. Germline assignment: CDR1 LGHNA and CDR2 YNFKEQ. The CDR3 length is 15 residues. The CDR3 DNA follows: TGTGCCAGCAGCCGAGAGGTTTTTAACACCGGGGAGCTGTTTTTT. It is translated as CASSREVFNTGELFF.

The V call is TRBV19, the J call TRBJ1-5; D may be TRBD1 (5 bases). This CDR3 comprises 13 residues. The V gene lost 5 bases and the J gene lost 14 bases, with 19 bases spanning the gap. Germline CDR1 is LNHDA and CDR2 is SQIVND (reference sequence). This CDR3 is CASSASGTEGKHF. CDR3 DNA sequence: TGTGCCAGTAGTGCCAGCGGGACCGAAGGGAAGCATTTT.

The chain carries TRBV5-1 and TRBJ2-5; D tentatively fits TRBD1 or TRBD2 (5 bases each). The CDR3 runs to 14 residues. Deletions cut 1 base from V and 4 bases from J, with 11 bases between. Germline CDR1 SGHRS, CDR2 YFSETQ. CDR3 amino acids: CASSLIEGPETQYF. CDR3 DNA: TGCGCCAGCAGCTTGATCGAGGGACCAGAGACCCAGTACTTC.

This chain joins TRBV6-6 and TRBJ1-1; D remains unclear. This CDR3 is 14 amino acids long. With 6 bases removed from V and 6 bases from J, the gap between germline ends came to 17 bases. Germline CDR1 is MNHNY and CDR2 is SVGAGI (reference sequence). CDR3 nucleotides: TGTGCCAGCAGCTACGACGGAAGCCCTGCTGAAGCTTTCTTT. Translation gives CASSYDGSPAEAFF.

The CDR3 sequence: CASSPSANTEAFF. The CDR3 coding sequence is TGTGCCAGCTCACCATCAGCGAACACTGAAGCTTTCTTT. The chain couples TRBV18 to TRBJ1-1; no reliable D call. The germline CDR1 and CDR2 sequences are KGHSH and LQKENI. The CDR3 length is 13 residues. V lost 2 bases, J lost 1 base, and 5 bases lay in between.

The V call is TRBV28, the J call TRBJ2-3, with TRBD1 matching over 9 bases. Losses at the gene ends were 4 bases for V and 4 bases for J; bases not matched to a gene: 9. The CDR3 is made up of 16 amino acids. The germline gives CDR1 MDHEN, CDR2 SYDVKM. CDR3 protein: CASSSIQGANADTQYF. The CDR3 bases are TGTGCCAGCAGTTCCATACAGGGGGCGAATGCAGATACGCAGTATTTT.

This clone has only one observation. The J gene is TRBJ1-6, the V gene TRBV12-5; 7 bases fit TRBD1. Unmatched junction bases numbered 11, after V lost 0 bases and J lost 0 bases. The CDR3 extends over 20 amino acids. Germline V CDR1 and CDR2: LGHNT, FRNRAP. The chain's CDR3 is CASGLVRRVQGPSYNSPLHF. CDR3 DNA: TGTGCTAGTGGTTTGGTACGACGGGTACAGGGGCCCTCCTATAATTCACCCCTCCACTTT.